Below, 7 T cell receptor beta chains from the same sample are listed, as sequenced in a study of STAT3 mutations in large granular lymphocyte leukemia. Study findings and constraints: Every T-LGLL patient had at least one immunodominant TCRbeta clonotype.

Their target antigens are unknown. TCRdb's table, derived via immunoSEQ multiplex PCR, lists solely in-frame clones and lacks some. The profile shows several thousand clones, about 89% of them singletons. The sequencing sample was made of peripheral blood mononuclear cells. The receptors originated from a man at least 80 years old with T-cell large granular lymphocyte leukemia. Some clones in this sample may be carry-over from other donors' samples.

The chain uses TRBV5-6 and TRBJ2-7; D call uncertain. Per germline, CDR1 SGHDT and CDR2 YYEEEE. V dropped 5 bases and J dropped 5 bases, with 14 bases sitting between them. The CDR3 has 13 residues. The CDR3 protein is CASSGTDSHEQYF. CDR3 sequence (DNA): TGTGCCAGCAGTGGTACGGATTCCCACGAGCAGTACTTC.

The CDR3, as DNA: TGTGCCAGCAGCCAAGTCCCACTGACAGCTCCCTACGAGCAGTACTTC. Translated: CASSQVPLTAPYEQYF. The chain employs TRBV14 and TRBJ2-7; perhaps TRBD1 as D (5 bases). Germline V gene lookup returns CDR1 SGHDN and CDR2 FVKESK. Trimming pared 1 base from V and 2 bases from J, leaving 15 bases between. CDR3 length equals 16 residues.

The chain links TRBV7-2 to TRBJ2-7, with 7 bases aligning to TRBD2. Germline CDR1 and CDR2: SGHTA and FQGNSA. The ends lost 5 bases at V and 6 bases at J; junction bases unmatched: 10. The CDR3 spans 14 residues. The CDR3 region is CASSLGGIVFEQYF. In DNA form, the CDR3 reads TGTGCCAGCAGCCTGGGAGGGATCGTTTTCGAGCAGTACTTC. Filled out from reference TRBV7-2 and TRBJ2-7, the complete variable domain reads GAGVSQSPSNKVTEKGKDVELRCDPISGHTALYWYRQSLGQGLEFLIYFQGNSAPDKSGLPSDRFSAERTGGSVSTLTIQRTQQEDSAVYLCASSLGGIVFEQYFGPGTRLTVT.

This chain links TRBV5-1 with TRBJ1-2; perhaps TRBD1 as D (6 bases). Trimming removed 3 bases from V and 0 bases from J, with 9 bases in between. The CDR3 is made up of 14 amino acids. From germline, CDR1 is SGHRS and CDR2 YFSETQ. CDR3 in amino acids: CASSSGTPNYGYTF. Written as DNA, the CDR3 is TGCGCCAGCAGCTCCGGGACACCTAACTATGGCTACACCTTC.

The genes are TRBV5-4 and TRBJ2-7, with 10 nucleotides matching TRBD2. CDR1 and CDR2 from the germline V gene are SGHNT and YYREEE (reference sequence). Trimming cost V 3 bases and J 3 bases; bases outside gene matches: 9. This CDR3 is built from 16 residues. Written as DNA, the CDR3 is TGTGCCAGCAGCTCTGGGAGCCTAGCGGGAGACTACGAGCAGTACTTC. Amino acid sequence: CASSSGSLAGDYEQYF.

The genes are TRBV6-5 and TRBJ1-5; maybe TRBD1 (5 bases). The V end lost 6 bases, the J end lost 0 bases, and 12 bases lay between the germline ends. The germline V gene has CDR1 MNHEY and CDR2 SVGAGI. This CDR3 region has 15 residues. CDR3 amino acids: CASSSGRNSNQPQHF. For the CDR3, the DNA is TGTGCCAGCAGCTCGGGACGGAATAGCAATCAGCCCCAGCATTTT.

The chain joins TRBV10-3 to TRBJ2-2; 13 bases fit TRBD2. CDR3 length equals 18 residues. After removal of 2 bases from V and 0 bases from J, the junction contained 3 bases not matched to a gene. CDR1 and CDR2 (germline): ENHRY, SYGVKD. The CDR3 DNA is TGTGCCATCAGTGAGGGACTAGCGGGGGCCTCGAACACCGGGGAGCTGTTTTTT. This sequence encodes CAISEGLAGASNTGELFF.